This T cell receptor beta chain was profiled in a study of blood T cells in healthy people across ages. The study, taken as a whole, reports: Calculation of diversity from one million T cells yielded estimates considered to be underestimates. Using unsorted PBMCs precluded a conclusive naive versus antigen-experienced comparison.

A J-beta primer mix and a sample-barcoded 5' primer were used in a second PCR of roughly 6 to 11 cycles. TCRdb called the 5' RACE reads again in MiXCR, with one record for every CDR3 protein. The repertoire holds approximately 1.5 million distinct CDR3 sequences, about 31% seen once, with roughly 12% in the top ten. Comments on this clonotype: Its antigen is unidentified.

The draw of peripheral blood yielded about 10 milliliters from each donor. Germline loops: CDR1 SQVTM, CDR2 ANQGSEA. This CDR3 is built from 17 residues. J was trimmed by 8 bases and V by 4 bases; bases with no gene match: 14. This receptor was identified in a woman aged 25-40 years in good health. The specimen sequenced was blood. The rearrangement links TRBV29-1 to TRBJ2-1; TRBD2 matches 13 bases. The CDR3 reads CSVGDPSGLAGYDEQFF. The CDR3 DNA reads TGCAGCGTTGGAGATCCGTCGGGACTAGCGGGGTATGATGAGCAGTTCTTC.